This is a list of T cell receptor beta chains from one sample in a study of CD8 T cells in Susac syndrome. TCRdb reprocessed the immunoSEQ multiplex PCR reads with MiXCR, giving one entry per CDR3 protein. The repertoire holds fewer than 200,000 distinct CDR3 sequences, 80% to 95% seen once, with 0.1% in the top ten. Sequencing was carried out using CD4+ T cells from PBMCs. The receptors were sampled from a human donor in good health. Both conserved end residues are part of each CDR3. The order of the fields is CDR3 protein, CDR3 DNA, clone size, D gene, V gene, J gene. A D gene is named only where the DNA matches it firmly. The size of a clone is reported for some rows only, either as once, few or many, or as a class for expanded clones.

CDR3: CASSFTRDLSTEAFF; DNA: TGTGCCAGCAGCTTCACCCGGGACCTATCAACTGAAGCTTTCTTT; size: once; D: -; V: TRBV7-2; J: TRBJ1-1
CDR3: CASSYSGRHQETQYF; DNA: TGTGCCAGCAGTTACTCCGGGCGGCACCAAGAGACCCAGTACTTC; size: -; D: -; V: TRBV6-2/TRBV6-3; J: TRBJ2-5
CDR3: CASSSQGAQFVNTEAFF; DNA: TGTGCCAGCAGTTCACAGGGGGCTCAATTCGTGAACACTGAAGCTTTCTTT; size: -; D: TRBD1; V: TRBV28; J: TRBJ1-1
CDR3: CASSQDRRYGYTF; DNA: TGTGCCAGCAGCCAAGACAGGCGCTATGGCTACACCTTC; size: few; D: -; V: TRBV3-1; J: TRBJ1-2
CDR3: CASSDLRQGAGNEQFF; DNA: TGTGCCAGCAGTGACCTGCGACAGGGGGCCGGCAATGAGCAGTTCTTC; size: -; D: TRBD1; V: TRBV6-1; J: TRBJ2-1
CDR3: CASSLYGEREGQYF; DNA: TGTGCCAGCAGTTTATACGGAGAGCGGGAGGGGCAGTATTTT; size: -; D: TRBD2; V: TRBV28; J: TRBJ2-3
CDR3: CSATTGGAYGYTF; DNA: TGCAGTGCCACCACAGGGGGCGCCTATGGCTACACCTTC; size: once; D: TRBD1; V: TRBV20-1; J: TRBJ1-2
CDR3: CASSQEPGQEGEKLFF; DNA: TGCGCCAGCAGCCAGGAACCTGGACAGGAGGGCGAAAAACTGTTTTTT; size: -; D: TRBD1; V: TRBV4-1; J: TRBJ1-4
CDR3: CASSLDGWATNEKLFF; DNA: TGTGCCAGCAGCCTCGACGGGTGGGCCACTAATGAAAAACTGTTTTTT; size: -; D: -; V: TRBV7-8; J: TRBJ1-4
CDR3: CASLRTGDYGYTF; DNA: TGTGCCAGTCTCAGGACAGGGGACTATGGCTACACCTTC; size: -; D: TRBD1; V: TRBV19; J: TRBJ1-2
CDR3: CASSPQEVFMNTEAFF; DNA: TGTGCCAGCAGCCCCCAAGAGGTTTTCATGAACACTGAAGCTTTCTTT; size: -; D: -; V: TRBV6-1; J: TRBJ1-1
CDR3: CSGERPGLYGYTF; DNA: TGCAGCGGAGAGAGGCCAGGACTCTATGGCTACACCTTC; size: -; D: -; V: TRBV29-1; J: TRBJ1-2
CDR3: CASSLSPRAEETQYF; DNA: TGTGCCAGCAGCTTATCCCCTAGGGCTGAAGAGACCCAGTACTTC; size: -; D: -; V: TRBV7-2; J: TRBJ2-5
CDR3: CASSPRDRGGELFF; DNA: TGTGCCAGCAGCCCCCGGGACAGAGGAGGGGAGCTGTTTTTT; size: -; D: TRBD1; V: TRBV3-1; J: TRBJ2-2
CDR3: CASSLPISPQHF; DNA: TGTGCCAGCAGTTTACCCATATCGCCCCAGCATTTT; size: -; D: -; V: TRBV28; J: TRBJ1-5
CDR3: CASSPRQGRDSPLHF; DNA: TGTGCCAGCTCACCACGACAGGGGAGGGATTCACCCCTCCACTTT; size: -; D: TRBD1; V: TRBV18; J: TRBJ1-6
CDR3: CASRRSSGLAYNEQFF; DNA: TGTGCCAGCAGACGCTCATCAGGACTAGCCTACAATGAGCAGTTCTTC; size: -; D: TRBD2; V: TRBV28; J: TRBJ2-1
CDR3: CASSSQTGAHSGANVLTF; DNA: TGCGCCAGCAGCTCCCAGACAGGGGCCCACTCTGGGGCCAACGTCCTGACTTTC; size: once; D: TRBD1; V: TRBV5-1; J: TRBJ2-6
CDR3: CASNSRAGNSGNTIYF; DNA: TGTGCCAGCAACTCTAGGGCAGGGAACTCTGGAAACACCATATATTTT; size: -; D: -; V: TRBV12-3/TRBV12-4; J: TRBJ1-3
CDR3: CASSIQMMNTEAFF; DNA: TGTGCCAGCAGCATACAGATGATGAACACTGAAGCTTTCTTT; size: once; D: -; V: TRBV11-1; J: TRBJ1-1
CDR3: CAWRGRSHLYGYTF; DNA: TGTGCCTGGAGGGGTAGATCGCATCTCTATGGCTACACCTTC; size: -; D: -; V: TRBV30; J: TRBJ1-2
CDR3: CASSFRVATGYEQYF; DNA: TGTGCCAGCAGCTTTAGGGTGGCGACAGGCTACGAGCAGTACTTC; size: -; D: -; V: TRBV7-2; J: TRBJ2-7
CDR3: CASSPGQLSTDTQYF; DNA: TGTGCCAGCAGCCCGGGACAGTTGAGCACAGATACGCAGTATTTT; size: -; D: TRBD1; V: TRBV7-9; J: TRBJ2-3
CDR3: CASSQDPGLGRLYNEQFF; DNA: TGTGCCAGCAGCCAAGACCCGGGGTTGGGACGTTTATACAATGAGCAGTTCTTC; size: -; D: -; V: TRBV3-1; J: TRBJ2-1
CDR3: CSVAVGANYGYTF; DNA: TGCAGCGTCGCTGTTGGAGCTAACTATGGCTACACCTTC; size: -; D: -; V: TRBV29-1; J: TRBJ1-2
CDR3: CASSYLERGGLETQYF; DNA: TGTGCCAGCAGTTACTTAGAGCGGGGGGGCCTGGAGACCCAGTACTTC; size: once; D: TRBD2; V: TRBV6-5; J: TRBJ2-5
CDR3: CAWSEGGNTIYF; DNA: TGTGCCTGGAGTGAGGGAGGAAACACCATATATTTT; size: once; D: -; V: TRBV30; J: TRBJ1-3
CDR3: CASSRPGQGDDTQYF; DNA: TGTGCCAGCAGTCGGCCGGGACAGGGGGATGATACGCAGTATTTT; size: -; D: TRBD1; V: TRBV3-1; J: TRBJ2-3
CDR3: CSAPTAANYGYTF; DNA: TGCAGTGCCCCAACGGCGGCGAACTATGGCTACACCTTC; size: -; D: -; V: TRBV20-1; J: TRBJ1-2
CDR3: CAIRAVDTQYF; DNA: TGTGCCATCAGAGCCGTAGATACGCAGTATTTT; size: -; D: -; V: TRBV10-3; J: TRBJ2-3
CDR3: CASNPGTGAAGANVLTF; DNA: TGTGCCAGCAATCCCGGGACAGGGGCTGCGGGGGCCAACGTCCTGACTTTC; size: -; D: TRBD1; V: TRBV6-2/TRBV6-3; J: TRBJ2-6
CDR3: CASSLRILAGSTDTQYF; DNA: TGTGCCAGCAGTTTACGCATACTAGCGGGCAGCACAGATACGCAGTATTTT; size: -; D: TRBD2; V: TRBV28; J: TRBJ2-3
CDR3: CASRDPSRVGYTF; DNA: TGTGCCAGCAGGGACCCGTCTCGTGTTGGCTACACCTTC; size: -; D: -; V: TRBV6-2/TRBV6-3; J: TRBJ1-2
CDR3: CASSLTGGRAFF; DNA: TGTGCCAGCAGTCTGACAGGGGGCAGAGCTTTCTTT; size: -; D: TRBD1; V: TRBV28; J: TRBJ1-1
CDR3: CASSVGGTATNEKLFF; DNA: TGTGCCAGCAGCGTAGGCGGGACAGCAACTAATGAAAAACTGTTTTTT; size: -; D: TRBD1; V: TRBV9; J: TRBJ1-4
CDR3: CASTQAGTGWYEQYF; DNA: TGTGCCAGCACCCAGGCCGGGACAGGGTGGTACGAGCAGTACTTC; size: -; D: TRBD1; V: TRBV28; J: TRBJ2-7
CDR3: CASSARLGYTQYF; DNA: TGTGCCAGCAGCGCGAGGCTGGGTTATACGCAGTATTTT; size: few; D: -; V: TRBV9; J: TRBJ2-3
CDR3: CASSPNLPGQGLHGYTF; DNA: TGCGCCAGCAGCCCGAACCTACCGGGACAGGGTCTCCACGGCTACACCTTC; size: -; D: TRBD1; V: TRBV5-1; J: TRBJ1-2
CDR3: CASSSALNSPLHF; DNA: TGTGCCAGCAGCTCCGCCTTAAATTCACCCCTCCACTTT; size: -; D: -; V: TRBV7-9; J: TRBJ1-6
CDR3: CASSYFTAALFF; DNA: TGTGCCAGCAGTTACTTCACAGCTGCGCTGTTTTTT; size: -; D: -; V: TRBV6-2/TRBV6-3; J: TRBJ2-2
CDR3: CASSLVLGNTEAFF; DNA: TGTGCCAGCAGCTTAGTGTTGGGGAACACTGAAGCTTTCTTT; size: once; D: -; V: TRBV11-1; J: TRBJ1-1
CDR3: CASSPRGQIMNTEAFF; DNA: TGTGCCAGCTCACCACGGGGGCAGATAATGAACACTGAAGCTTTCTTT; size: few; D: -; V: TRBV18; J: TRBJ1-1
CDR3: CASSLVRGFEQYF; DNA: TGTGCCAGCAGTTTGGTCAGGGGTTTCGAGCAGTACTTC; size: -; D: -; V: TRBV28; J: TRBJ2-7
CDR3: CAWSVSTNIQYF; DNA: TGTGCCTGGAGTGTGTCAACAAACATTCAGTACTTC; size: -; D: -; V: TRBV30; J: TRBJ2-4
CDR3: CASSPNQRVQETQYF; DNA: TGTGCCAGCTCACCGAATCAGCGAGTCCAAGAGACCCAGTACTTC; size: -; D: -; V: TRBV18; J: TRBJ2-5
CDR3: CASSLALGQQETQYF; DNA: TGTGCCAGCAGCTTAGCGCTCGGACAGCAAGAGACCCAGTACTTC; size: -; D: -; V: TRBV7-9; J: TRBJ2-5
CDR3: CSARDGGGSSPLHF; DNA: TGCAGTGCTAGAGATGGGGGGGGAAGCTCACCCCTCCACTTT; size: -; D: -; V: TRBV20-1; J: TRBJ1-6
CDR3: CSAVTGGQYNQPQHF; DNA: TGCAGTGCTGTAACGGGCGGACAGTACAATCAGCCCCAGCATTTT; size: once; D: -; V: TRBV20-1; J: TRBJ1-5
CDR3: CASSISRGNAYEQYF; DNA: TGTGCCAGTAGTATTTCGCGGGGGAATGCCTACGAGCAGTACTTC; size: -; D: TRBD2; V: TRBV19; J: TRBJ2-7
CDR3: CASSSGPPGITGELFF; DNA: TGTGCCAGCAGCTCCGGGCCGCCGGGGATCACCGGGGAGCTGTTTTTT; size: once; D: -; V: TRBV7-2; J: TRBJ2-2
CDR3: CASSFDRGREQFF; DNA: TGTGCCAGCAGCTTCGACAGGGGTCGTGAGCAGTTCTTC; size: once; D: TRBD1; V: TRBV5-6; J: TRBJ2-1
CDR3: CASSRGQAGTDTQYF; DNA: TGTGCCAGCAGCAGGGGACAGGCAGGGACAGATACGCAGTATTTT; size: -; D: TRBD1; V: TRBV7-9; J: TRBJ2-3